The present TCR beta chain was sequenced within a study of tissue T cells after allogeneic stem cell transplantation. Study results and caveats: Across patients, clones rarely overlapped, yet motif clusters were shared tissue-specifically.

A note on this clone: Its antigen remains unknown. Here the gene names and germline are mouse. With the read ending 1 residue before the CDR3 end, the germline J gene is used to fill in that end.

CDR3 length: 14 amino acids. V was trimmed by 1 base and J by 0 bases, leaving 6 bases between them. CDR1 and CDR2 from the germline V gene are LGHNA and YNLKQL (reference sequence). Indicated time point: mouse harvest day 14 after allogeneic transplant. Mouse grafts combined 10^7 T-cell-depleted bone marrow cells with 10^6 splenic CD5+ T cells. Sequencing of TCRbeta CDR3 at survey depth gave sequences and template counts. This table comes from immunoSEQ multiplex PCR, and its TCRdb copy is limited to in-frame clones, with some not included. Among fewer than 3,000 clones, approximately 48% were seen once, and the ten largest hold approximately 40%.

Sequencing was performed on gut tissue. The chain recombines TRBV5 with TRBJ1-1; maybe TRBD1 (5 bases). The receptor was derived from a female BALB/c mouse given C57BL/6 T cells with graft-versus-host disease after an allogeneic hematopoietic cell transplant. Partial CDR3 DNA: TGTGCCAGCAGCCAAGCACAGGCAAACACAGAAGTCTTC. Amino acids: CASSQAQANTEVF. The whole CDR3 is CASSQAQANTEVFF.